The 2 T cell receptor beta chains in this list originate from one sample, sequenced in a study of radiation and T cells in renal cell carcinoma (dated by TCRdb to 2020 to 2022). The time point tag for this specimen amounts to: tumor resected at nephrectomy. The sample's treatment or condition label, in plain terms: 15 Gy SBRT to primary tumor, nephrectomy 4 weeks later. Library prep was done by the immunoSEQ multiplex PCR assay. This is the immuneACCESS table as TCRdb keeps it, with only in-frame sequences that have V and J called. A part of the clones is gone; compared with another copy, unresolved V genes explain less than half, and the rest is unexplained. The sample table shows 15,000 to 20,000 clones, and roughly 54% are seen once. The ten largest clones capture 12% of the sample. Specimen: tumor tissue, collected from a patient whose treatment included radiotherapy and nephrectomy. Receptors originate from a man aged 45-65 years with renal cell carcinoma.

The chain carries TRBV13 and TRBJ1-1; perhaps TRBD1 as D (5 bases). The CDR3 has 16 residues. With 1 base removed from V and 0 bases from J, the gap between germline ends came to 12 bases. The germline V gene encodes CDR1 PRHDT and CDR2 FYEKMQ (reference sequence). The CDR3: CASSLAGPRLNTEAFF. The DNA of the CDR3 is TGTGCCAGCAGCTTAGCGGGGCCCCGATTGAACACTGAAGCTTTCTTT.

The rearrangement links TRBV30 to TRBJ1-2; D gene unclear. This CDR3 contains 14 residues. CDR1 and CDR2 from the germline V gene are GTSNPN and SVGIG (reference sequence). Trimming shortened V by 4 bases and J by 3 bases, and 15 bases separated the two germline ends. Here the CDR3 reads CAWTASQRDYGYTF. DNA of the CDR3: TGTGCCTGGACGGCTTCACAACGGGACTATGGCTACACCTTC.